This T cell receptor beta chain was documented in a study of T cell repertoires in cytomegalovirus infection. For the study at large: Signatures in public TCR beta sequences pointed to both CMV infection and matching HLA type. Findings and caveats of the study: Ex vivo responses were dominated by HLA-C-restricted CMV-specific TCR beta clonotypes. Public TCR beta family frequency separated CMV-and-HLA carriers, including in an independent cohort.

Germline V gene lookup returns CDR1 SGHTA and CDR2 FQGNSA. Trimming took 0 bases from V and 2 from J, leaving 22 bases between them. The CDR3 is made up of 19 amino acids. TCRdb re-derived calls from the reads in MiXCR, one entry per CDR3 protein. The data contain about 600,000 distinct CDR3 sequences, less than 25% of them singletons. This clonotype was observed many times. What it recognizes is unknown. Sequencing was performed on CD8+ T cells from PBMCs. The receptor's source is a human donor in good health (CMV status not recorded). Some clones in this sample may be carry-over from other donors' samples. The J gene is TRBJ2-5, the V gene TRBV7-2, with D possibly TRBD2 on 6 matching bases. The CDR3, as DNA: TGTGCCAGCAGCTTAGCGGGAGGTATAGGGTTCCCGCTGCAAGAGACCCAGTACTTC. It specifies CASSLAGGIGFPLQETQYF.